One T cell receptor (beta chain) is described in this entry. The data derive from a study of blood T cell repertoires in COVID-19. Assay used: immunoSEQ multiplex PCR; TCRdb lists only in-frame clones, some missing. The sample lists roughly 200,000 clones, around nine tenths occurring once. This TCR derives from a man aged 50 to 59 with acute or convalescent COVID-19. Sequencing input: peripheral blood.

The CDR3 spells CASSMVASGAYNEQFF. CDR3 in DNA: TGTGCCAGTAGTATGGTAGCTAGCGGGGCCTACAATGAGCAGTTCTTC. The chain recombines TRBV19 with TRBJ2-1; 9 positions match TRBD2. J was trimmed by 2 bases and V by 3 bases; bases with no gene match: 5. Germline-derived CDR1 and CDR2 are LNHDA and SQIVND (reference sequence). The CDR3 extends over 16 amino acids.